This passage covers 6 T cell receptor beta chains from one sample sequenced in a study of blood T cell repertoires in COVID-19. Using immunoSEQ multiplex PCR, the repertoire was profiled, and TCRdb retains in-frame clones only, with some absent. The sample shows 150,000 to 200,000 clones, approximately 85% of them seen only once. The sequencing sample was made of PBMCs or T cells enriched from blood (not recorded which). The source of these receptors is a woman aged 18-29 years who had recovered from COVID-19.

The chain is built from TRBV7-3 and TRBJ2-1; 13 bases line up with TRBD2. Per the germline V gene, CDR1 is SGHTA and CDR2 is FQGTGA. The CDR3 runs 18 residues. Germline trimming cut 3 bases from V and 6 bases from J; bases unmatched to any gene: 11. The CDR3 DNA is TGTGCCAGCAGCTTTAGTCCCACAACTAGCGGGAGGGGCAATGAGCAGTTCTTC. Amino acid sequence: CASSFSPTTSGRGNEQFF.

The gene calls are TRBV2 and TRBJ2-2, with 8 bases matching TRBD2. The trim removed 11 bases at V and 2 bases at J, leaving 10 bases unmatched. The CDR3 spans 15 residues. From germline, CDR1 is SNHLY and CDR2 FYNNEI. In DNA, the CDR3 is TGTGCCGGGGGTAGCGGGACGGCAAACACCGGGGAGCTGTTTTTT. Encoded protein: CAGGSGTANTGELFF.

The J gene is TRBJ2-3, the V gene TRBV19, with a possible D match to TRBD2 (6 bases). V was trimmed by 6 bases and J by 3 bases, leaving 16 bases between them. The germline CDR1 and CDR2 sequences are LNHDA and SQIVND (reference sequence). The length of the CDR3 is 15 residues. The DNA for the CDR3 is TGTGCCAGTAGCCCCGGGACTCGCGGGACAGATACGCAGTATTTT. This gives the protein CASSPGTRGTDTQYF.

This clone was seen only once. Given the absence of the conserved phenylalanine or tryptophan at the CDR3 end, a read error is likely. The DNA is omitted, as the CDR3 cannot be located on it reliably, and the CDR3 follows TCRdb's listing. This chain links TRBV5-1 with TRBJ2-7; the table's TRBD2 call for D was not verified on the DNA. The length of the CDR3 is 12 amino acids, counting both ends. CDR1 and CDR2 (germline): SGHRS, YFSETQ. Here the CDR3 reads CASSLGLAGFSN.

The rearrangement uses TRBV30 and TRBJ1-6; D is undetermined. Germline lookup yields CDR1 GTSNPN and CDR2 SVGIG (reference sequence). The CDR3 is made up of 13 amino acids. V shed 0 bases and J shed 10 bases, with 10 bases lying between them. The chain's CDR3 is CAWSVIGGSPLHF. DNA for the CDR3: TGTGCCTGGAGTGTAATTGGCGGATCACCCCTCCACTTT. The full variable domain, completed using reference TRBV30 and TRBJ1-6, is SQTIHQWPATLVQPVGSPLSLECTVEGTSNPNLYWYRQAAGRGLQLLFYSVGIGQISSEVPQNLSASRPQDRQFILSSKKLLLSDSGFYLCAWSVIGGSPLHFGNGTRLTVT.

This chain joins TRBV4-1 and TRBJ1-4; D is ambiguous. Germline CDR1 is MGHRA and CDR2 is YSYEKL. The V gene lost 1 base and the J gene lost 6 bases, with 9 bases spanning the gap. This CDR3 contains 14 residues. The chain's CDR3 is CASSQGIEDEKLFF. The DNA of the CDR3 is TGCGCCAGCAGCCAAGGAATAGAGGATGAAAAACTGTTTTTT.